The 16 T cell receptor beta chains below all came from one sample that was sequenced in a study of cytomegalovirus exposure and HLA in healthy donors. Here immunoSEQ multiplex PCR was the method, and the copy in TCRdb shows in-frame clones only, minus some. The table includes tens of thousands of clones, roughly 83% detected once. The sample consisted of PBMCs. The receptor source for this set is a woman between 18 and 30 years old in good health and CMV-seropositive.

The V gene is TRBV19, the J gene TRBJ2-2, with 10 nucleotides matching TRBD1. CDR1 is LNHDA and CDR2 is SQIVND in the germline V gene (reference sequence). The CDR3 consists of 17 residues. V lost 2 bases to trimming and J lost 4 bases; unmatched junction nucleotides: 7. The CDR3 DNA is TGTGCCAGTAGTATATTGGGGGACAGGGGTGGCACCGGGGAGCTGTTTTTT. Its protein is CASSILGDRGGTGELFF. Filled out from reference TRBV19 and TRBJ2-2, the complete variable domain reads DGGITQSPKYLFRKEGQNVTLSCEQNLNHDAMYWYRQDPGQGLRLIYYSQIVNDFQKGDIAEGYSVSREKKESFPLTVTSAQKNPTAFYLCASSILGDRGGTGELFFGEGSRLTVL.

This chain links TRBV11-2 with TRBJ2-2; possibly TRBD1 for D (5 bases). In germline, CDR1 is SGHAT, CDR2 FQNNGV. The CDR3 is made up of 14 amino acids. Trimming pared 2 bases from V and 1 base from J, leaving 5 bases between. CDR3 nucleotides: TGTGCCAGCAGCTTAACAGGGAACACCGGGGAGCTGTTTTTT. Translated, it gives CASSLTGNTGELFF.

This clone was detected only a few times. The chain joins TRBV7-2 to TRBJ2-3; 8 bases match TRBD2. V lost 0 bases and J lost 3; bases outside the gene matches: 5. CDR1 and CDR2 from the germline V gene are SGHTA and FQGNSA. CDR3 length: 16 amino acids. This CDR3 is CASSLARGVGTDTQYF. The CDR3 region has the DNA TGTGCCAGCAGCTTAGCGCGGGGGGTAGGGACAGATACGCAGTATTTT.

This rearrangement joins TRBV5-1 to TRBJ2-1; 9 nucleotides match TRBD1. This CDR3 has 13 residues. The V gene's germline CDR1 is SGHRS and CDR2 YFSETQ. V shed 3 bases, J shed 10 bases, and the junction held 5 bases outside the gene matches. The DNA of the CDR3 is TGCGCCAGCAGCTCCGGGACAGGGCAAGAGCAGTTCTTC. Its protein is CASSSGTGQEQFF.

This clone has only a few counts. CDR3 amino acids: CASSLDRGRGEQYF. The CDR3 DNA reads TGTGCCAGCAGCCTGGACAGGGGGCGTGGGGAGCAGTACTTC. The chain joins TRBV27 to TRBJ2-7, with TRBD1 matching 11 bases. V shed 6 bases and J 7 bases; nucleotides not matched to a gene: 8. Per the germline V gene, CDR1 is MNHEY and CDR2 is SMNVEV (reference sequence). The CDR3 extends over 14 amino acids.

The gene calls are TRBV7-3 and TRBJ2-3, with unresolved D. The CDR3 sequence is 13 residues long. The V gene's germline CDR1 is SGHTA and CDR2 FQGTGA. The ends were cut back, 3 bases at V and 3 bases at J, with 7 bases in the middle. The CDR3 DNA reads as TGTGCCAGCAGCTTGGCTAGTACAGATACGCAGTATTTT. Its protein is CASSLASTDTQYF.

The V and J genes are TRBV6-5 and TRBJ2-7, with 8 bases lining up with TRBD1. Germline lookup yields CDR1 MNHEY and CDR2 SVGAGI. The ends lost 6 bases at V and 1 base at J; junction bases unmatched: 8. The CDR3 runs 15 residues. As DNA, the CDR3 is TGTGCCAGCAGCCGTTCGGGACAGGATTCCTACGAGCAGTACTTC. It encodes CASSRSGQDSYEQYF.

V usage is TRBV2 and J usage is TRBJ2-2; 9 bases map to TRBD2. The CDR3 spans 17 residues. Germline assignment: CDR1 SNHLY and CDR2 FYNNEI. V lost 1 base and J lost 3; bases outside the gene matches: 6. The CDR3 bases are TGTGCCAGCAGTGAAGTCGGCGGGGGGGCCGACACCGGGGAGCTGTTTTTT. It is translated as CASSEVGGGADTGELFF. The full variable domain, completed using reference TRBV2 and TRBJ2-2, is EPEVTQTPSHQVTQMGQEVILRCVPISNHLYFYWYRQILGQKVEFLVSFYNNEISEKSEIFDDQFSVERPDGSNFTLKIRSTKLEDSAMYFCASSEVGGGADTGELFFGEGSRLTVL.

This chain joins TRBV14 and TRBJ2-7; possible D gene TRBD1, 5 bases. This CDR3 comprises 12 residues. V lost 3 bases to trimming and J lost 5 bases, with 8 bases between them. CDR1 is SGHDN, CDR2 FVKESK, per germline. CDR3 bases: TGTGCCAGCAGCCACCGCAGGGACGAGCAGTACTTC. This translates into CASSHRRDEQYF.

The chain uses TRBV5-6 and TRBJ2-1; 8 bases align to TRBD2. The CDR3 length is 16 residues. Germline CDR1 is SGHDT and CDR2 is YYEEEE. Trimming took 7 bases from V and 9 from J; bases not matched to a gene: 18. The CDR3: CASSPNPGLVISEQFF. The CDR3 DNA follows: TGTGCCAGCTCCCCGAACCCGGGACTAGTCATCAGTGAGCAGTTCTTC.

This chain links TRBV4-1 with TRBJ1-6; D possibly corresponds to TRBD1 (6 bases). The CDR3 has 19 residues. With 0 bases removed from V and 7 bases from J, the gap between germline ends came to 22 bases. Germline V gene data show CDR1 as MGHRA and CDR2 as YSYEKL. In nucleotides, the CDR3 is TGCGCCAGCAGCCAAGATCGCGGAAGGCATCGGGACACAAATTCACCCCTCCACTTT. This translates into CASSQDRGRHRDTNSPLHF.

The table lists this clone with a count of one. The chain employs TRBV28 and TRBJ1-1; weak D call: TRBD1 (5 bases). Germline values: CDR1 MDHEN, CDR2 SYDVKM. The CDR3 consists of 16 residues. V was pared by 6 bases and J by 0 bases, with 17 bases between. The CDR3 reads CASRRGRVYLNTEAFF. The CDR3 bases are TGTGCCAGCAGGCGGGGCAGGGTTTACCTGAACACTGAAGCTTTCTTT.

J is TRBJ2-7 and V is TRBV7-9, with 10 bases matching TRBD1. There are 17 residues in the CDR3. After removal of 5 bases from V and 6 bases from J, the junction contained 16 bases not matched to a gene. The V gene's germline CDR1 is SEHNR and CDR2 FQNEAQ (reference sequence). Here the CDR3 DNA reads TGTGCCAGCAGCCAGACTTTTGACAGGGGGCAGTCTCGCGAGCAGTACTTC. Translated, it gives CASSQTFDRGQSREQYF.

The chain is built from TRBV2 and TRBJ1-1; 7 bases line up with TRBD1. Germline assignment: CDR1 SNHLY and CDR2 FYNNEI. CDR3 size: 12 residues. V trimming: 11 bases; J trimming: 2 bases; junction bases outside the gene matches: 5. CDR3 nucleotide sequence: TGTGCCCTGGGGACAGACAACACTGAAGCTTTCTTT. It codes for CALGTDNTEAFF.

The chain uses TRBV6-5 and TRBJ1-1; D uncertain. V lost 4 bases and J lost 7, with 16 bases in between. Germline lookup yields CDR1 MNHEY and CDR2 SVGAGI. This CDR3 has 14 residues. CDR3 region: CASSFNRGAHEAFF. In nucleotides, the CDR3 is TGTGCCAGCAGTTTCAATAGAGGTGCCCATGAAGCTTTCTTT.

The chain employs TRBV5-1 and TRBJ1-1, with D perhaps matching TRBD1 (5 bases). Germline CDR1 reads SGHRS; CDR2 reads YFSETQ. Trimming took off 0 bases at V and 0 bases at J, with 9 bases between the two ends. This CDR3 has 15 residues. CDR3 region: CASSLVQALNTEAFF. The CDR3 DNA reads as TGCGCCAGCAGCTTGGTACAGGCGTTGAACACTGAAGCTTTCTTT.